These 10 T cell receptor beta chains were sequenced from one sample in a study of cytomegalovirus exposure and HLA in healthy donors. Vbeta (60) and Jbeta (13) primers were used in the PCR. Some clones are missing from TCRdb's copy, which holds only in-frame ones; the method was immunoSEQ multiplex PCR. This listing includes 110,000 to 150,000 clones. The sample consisted of PBMCs. Receptors originate from a man in his forties in good health and CMV-seronegative.

This chain links TRBV9 with TRBJ2-1; 8 bases match TRBD2. CDR1 SGDLS and CDR2 YYNGEE come from the germline V gene. This CDR3 has 16 amino acids. V lost 3 bases and J lost 10; bases outside the gene matches: 15. The CDR3 reads CASSAHPAGASGEQFF. In DNA, the CDR3 is TGTGCCAGCAGCGCCCATCCAGCGGGGGCCTCAGGGGAGCAGTTCTTC. Together with reference TRBV9 and TRBJ2-1, the CDR3 gives the full variable domain: DSGVTQTPKHLITATGQRVTLRCSPRSGDLSVYWYQQSLDQGLQFLIQYYNGEERAKGNILERFSAQQFPDLHSELNLSSLELGDSALYFCASSAHPAGASGEQFFGPGTRLTVL.

CDR3 in DNA: TGCGCCAGCAGCCCAAAAATGACTCCCGGGACAGGGCTCTACAATGAGCAGTTCTTC. Amino acid sequence: CASSPKMTPGTGLYNEQFF. The chain joins TRBV4-1 to TRBJ2-1, with TRBD1 matching over 9 bases. After removal of 4 bases from V and 3 bases from J, the junction contained 16 bases not matched to a gene. The CDR3 is 19 amino acids. Per the germline V gene, CDR1 is MGHRA and CDR2 is YSYEKL.

This chain links TRBV7-2 with TRBJ2-3; 7 nucleotides match TRBD2. There are 19 residues in the CDR3. The germline V gene encodes CDR1 SGHTA and CDR2 FQGNSA. The ends lost 2 bases at V and 1 base at J; junction bases unmatched: 15. DNA of the CDR3: TGTGCCAGCAGCTTACTCTCGACCCCCCTTACTAGCGGCACAGATACGCAGTATTTT. Amino acids: CASSLLSTPLTSGTDTQYF.

The CDR3 coding sequence is TGTGCCAGCAGAGTACAGGGCCCCTATGGCTACACCTTC. Amino acid sequence: CASRVQGPYGYTF. J is TRBJ1-2 and V is TRBV6-1; D is perhaps TRBD1 (6 bases). This CDR3 is built from 13 residues. Germline CDR1 MNHNS, CDR2 SASEGT. V dropped 6 bases and J dropped 4 bases, with 12 bases sitting between them.

The chain combines TRBV7-9 with TRBJ1-1, with 7 bases fitting TRBD1. V was pared by 4 bases and J by 0 bases, with 14 bases of the junction left unmatched. CDR1 and CDR2 (germline): SEHNR, FQNEAQ (reference sequence). The CDR3 covers 18 residues. The CDR3 loop is CASSSITRVTGMNTEAFF. CDR3 DNA: TGTGCCAGCAGCTCAATTACCCGGGTGACAGGGATGAACACTGAAGCTTTCTTT.

The chain is built from TRBV5-1 and TRBJ2-1, with TRBD2 matching over 8 bases. This CDR3 spans 13 amino acids. Germline CDR1 SGHRS, CDR2 YFSETQ. Trimming at V came to 0 bases and at J to 11 bases, leaving 4 bases not matched to a gene. The CDR3 loop reads CASSLVTSDQQFF. As DNA, the CDR3 is TGCGCCAGCAGCTTGGTGACTAGCGATCAGCAGTTCTTC.

The CDR3 bases are TGTGCCAGCTCAGGGGGCGGCAATCAGCCCCAGCATTTT. Translation: CASSGGGNQPQHF. The V gene is TRBV18, the J gene TRBJ1-5, with a possible D match to TRBD1 (6 bases). Per germline, CDR1 KGHSH and CDR2 LQKENI. Deletions cut 5 bases from V and 2 bases from J, with 7 bases between. The CDR3 runs 13 residues.

The chain uses TRBV7-9 and TRBJ2-5; 11 bases match TRBD2. CDR1 and CDR2 from the germline V gene are SEHNR and FQNEAQ (reference sequence). The CDR3 loop spans 16 amino acids. V dropped 5 bases and J dropped 5; count of bases not matched to a gene: 10. The chain's CDR3 is CASSGLAGGRRETQYF. CDR3 bases: TGTGCCAGCAGCGGCCTAGCGGGGGGAAGAAGGGAGACCCAGTACTTC.

The rearrangement uses TRBV2 and TRBJ2-5; D may be TRBD1 (5 bases). The germline CDR1 and CDR2 sequences are SNHLY and FYNNEI. V lost 4 bases and J 1 base, leaving 7 bases between the germline ends. This CDR3 has 13 amino acids. The CDR3 spells CASSVGAQETQYF. The CDR3 bases are TGTGCCAGCAGTGTAGGGGCCCAAGAGACCCAGTACTTC. Full variable domain (outside the CDR3, taken from reference TRBV2 and TRBJ2-5): EPEVTQTPSHQVTQMGQEVILRCVPISNHLYFYWYRQILGQKVEFLVSFYNNEISEKSEIFDDQFSVERPDGSNFTLKIRSTKLEDSAMYFCASSVGAQETQYFGPGTRLLVL.

The V gene is TRBV6-6, the J gene TRBJ1-6; 9 nucleotides line up with TRBD1. The CDR3 is 15 amino acids. The J segment lost 7 bases and the V segment lost 4 bases, leaving 5 bases of the junction unmatched. CDR1 is MNHNY, CDR2 SVGAGI, per germline (reference sequence). CDR3: CASSSGQGRNSPLHF. The CDR3 nucleotides are TGTGCCAGCAGTTCCGGACAGGGGAGGAATTCACCCCTCCACTTT.